What follows are 29 T cell receptor beta chains derived from one specimen sequenced in a study of long-term antiretroviral therapy in people with HIV. Sequencing relied on immunoSEQ assay v3.0, run at survey level. The assay was immunoSEQ multiplex PCR, and TCRdb's table has in-frame clones only and misses some. Seen here are tens of thousands of clones, about 95% observed once, and the top ten hold 2.5% to 3%. Sequenced material: unsorted PBMCs, taken 3.7 years after starting antiretroviral therapy. Receptors originate from a woman aged 50 to 60 with HIV.

The chain recombines TRBV29-1 with TRBJ1-2; D is possibly TRBD1 (5 bases). V was clipped by 6 bases and J by 3 bases, with 14 bases between them. The CDR3 contains 13 residues. From germline, CDR1 is SQVTM and CDR2 ANQGSEA. The CDR3 region is CSVRDASDYGYTF. The CDR3, as DNA: TGCAGCGTCCGGGACGCCTCAGACTATGGCTACACCTTC.

This chain joins TRBV6-6 and TRBJ1-2; 7 bases agree with TRBD1. Germline-derived CDR1 and CDR2 are MNHNY and SVGAGI (reference sequence). V gave up 6 bases and J gave up 5 bases; unmatched junction bases: 9. The length of the CDR3 is 14 residues. CDR3 nucleotides: TGTGCCAGCAGGAGAACCGGGACAGAATATGGCTACACCTTC. Protein product: CASRRTGTEYGYTF.

V gene TRBV30 combines with J gene TRBJ1-3; D perhaps matches TRBD1 (6 bases). The CDR3 runs 15 residues. Germline CDR1 reads GTSNPN; CDR2 reads SVGIG (reference sequence). V shed 4 bases and J shed 3 bases, with 16 bases lying between them. The CDR3 region is CAWTRGGANGNTIYF. CDR3 sequence (DNA): TGTGCCTGGACGCGGGGGGGGGCTAATGGAAACACCATATATTTT. The whole variable domain, remainder taken from reference TRBV30 and TRBJ1-3, is SQTIHQWPATLVQPVGSPLSLECTVEGTSNPNLYWYRQAAGRGLQLLFYSVGIGQISSEVPQNLSASRPQDRQFILSSKKLLLSDSGFYLCAWTRGGANGNTIYFGEGSWLTVV.

This sequence joins TRBV9 and TRBJ1-2; 8 bases line up with TRBD1. From germline, CDR1 is SGDLS and CDR2 YYNGEE. The CDR3 is 15 amino acids. After removal of 2 bases from V and 7 bases from J, the junction contained 10 bases not matched to a gene. DNA of the CDR3: TGTGCCAGCAGCGTCGTTCCAGGGGGCAGCGGTGGCTACACCTTC. Its protein is CASSVVPGGSGGYTF.

This sequence joins TRBV7-3 and TRBJ2-5; D remains unclear. In germline, CDR1 is SGHTA, CDR2 FQGTGA. The CDR3 has 13 amino acids. Trimming pared 0 bases from V and 4 bases from J, leaving 6 bases between. CDR3 in DNA: TGTGCCAGCAGCTTAACTCACCGAGAGACCCAGTACTTC. Protein: CASSLTHRETQYF.

V and J are TRBV7-6 and TRBJ1-6; no clear D gene. Germline V gene sequence: CDR1 SGHVS, CDR2 FNYEAQ. Trimming pared 5 bases from V and 8 bases from J, leaving 13 bases between. The CDR3 length is 14 residues. The CDR3 loop is CASSNGNRDSPLHF. CDR3 bases: TGTGCCAGCAGCAACGGGAACAGAGATTCACCCCTCCACTTT.

This clone appeared once. CDR3 amino acids: CASSLYTMTVSYGYTF. The CDR3 region has the DNA TGTGCCAGCAGCTTATATACAATGACAGTCTCCTATGGCTACACCTTC. The rearrangement joins TRBV7-9 to TRBJ1-2, with D possibly matching TRBD1 (5 bases). The CDR3 loop spans 16 amino acids. Germline V gene data show CDR1 as SEHNR and CDR2 as FQNEAQ (reference sequence). V was shortened by 2 bases and J by 4 bases, with 17 bases between the two germline ends.

This clone was detected only once. The chain has TRBV6-1 and TRBJ2-7; D perhaps matches TRBD1 (6 bases). The CDR3 has 13 residues. V shed 6 bases and J shed 5 bases, with 14 bases lying between them. CDR1 MNHNS and CDR2 SASEGT come from the germline V gene. The CDR3 is CASRLVPGDEQYF. In nucleotides, the CDR3 is TGTGCCAGCAGACTAGTCCCAGGGGACGAGCAGTACTTC.

J is TRBJ1-2 and V is TRBV6-5, with 7 bases that match TRBD1. The V segment lost 7 bases and the J segment 4 bases; nucleotides outside the gene matches: 12. The CDR3 has 15 amino acids. From germline, CDR1 is MNHEY and CDR2 SVGAGI. CDR3 DNA sequence: TGTGCCAGCAAAGTTGGGGGAGGGACAGCCTATGGCTACACCTTC. This sequence encodes CASKVGGGTAYGYTF.

The gene calls are TRBV19 and TRBJ2-7; 10 nucleotides align to TRBD1. The ends lost 5 bases at V and 4 bases at J; junction bases unmatched: 5. Germline V lookup: CDR1 LNHDA, CDR2 SQIVND (reference sequence). The CDR3 runs 14 residues. The DNA of the CDR3 is TGTGCCAGTAGTCCCGGACAGGGGGGATACGAGCAGTACTTC. Its protein product is CASSPGQGGYEQYF.

In DNA form, the CDR3 reads TGTGCCAGCAGTGATACTAGCGGGGGGCCCTACAATGAGCAGTTCTTC. Protein sequence: CASSDTSGGPYNEQFF. The rearrangement joins TRBV6-4 to TRBJ2-1, with TRBD2 matching over 12 bases. The CDR3 length is 16 residues. Trimming took 3 bases from V and 2 from J; bases not matched to a gene: 2. The germline CDR1 and CDR2 sequences are MRHNA and SNTAGT.

The rearrangement joins TRBV29-1 to TRBJ1-1; 10 bases map to TRBD1. V shed 7 bases and J 5 bases; nucleotides not matched to a gene: 10. Germline V lookup: CDR1 SQVTM, CDR2 ANQGSEA. This CDR3 has 14 amino acids. This CDR3 reads CSAAPGQGTTEAFF. DNA for the CDR3: TGCAGCGCTGCACCGGGACAGGGGACGACTGAAGCTTTCTTT.

This chain joins TRBV27 and TRBJ2-2; 8 bases match TRBD1. Germline CDR1 is MNHEY and CDR2 is SMNVEV (reference sequence). This CDR3 has 15 residues. V was pared by 4 bases and J by 5 bases, with 6 bases of the junction left unmatched. CDR3 nucleotide sequence: TGTGCCAGCAGTTCAGGGGGCGTGGGAACCGGGGAGCTGTTTTTT. Encoded protein: CASSSGGVGTGELFF.

This rearrangement joins TRBV29-1 to TRBJ1-4; no firm D call. This CDR3 has 11 amino acids. V was cut by 6 bases and J by 8 bases, with 10 bases left in between. Germline assignment: CDR1 SQVTM and CDR2 ANQGSEA. CDR3 in amino acids: CSVASEEKLFF. In nucleotides, the CDR3 is TGCAGCGTGGCCTCGGAGGAAAAACTGTTTTTT.

This clone was detected only once. The chain combines TRBV7-2 with TRBJ2-3; 12 bases match TRBD2. The CDR3 loop spans 17 amino acids. V lost 1 base and J lost 4; bases outside the gene matches: 6. Germline V lookup: CDR1 SGHTA, CDR2 FQGNSA. DNA of the CDR3: TGTGCCAGCAGCTTAGGCCTGACTAGCGGGGGACCAGATACGCAGTATTTT. Translation gives CASSLGLTSGGPDTQYF.

This clone is a singleton in its sample. V gene TRBV28 combines with J gene TRBJ1-4, with D possibly matching TRBD1 (6 bases). CDR3 length: 16 residues. From germline, CDR1 is MDHEN and CDR2 SYDVKM. Trimming pared 6 bases from V and 7 bases from J, leaving 21 bases between. The CDR3 is CASSERPGEGSEKLFF. CDR3 in DNA: TGTGCCAGCAGCGAAAGACCAGGGGAGGGGAGTGAAAAACTGTTTTTT.

This chain uses TRBV30 with TRBJ1-2; D remains ambiguous. The V and J ends lost 4 bases and 4 bases respectively, with 10 bases between them. The CDR3 is 12 amino acids. CDR1 and CDR2 (germline): GTSNPN, SVGIG (reference sequence). For the CDR3, the DNA is TGTGCCTGGATACAGAGCGCCTATGGCTACACCTTC. It translates to CAWIQSAYGYTF.

The chain recombines TRBV5-1 with TRBJ2-2; D not certain. V was trimmed by 2 bases and J by 0 bases, leaving 11 bases between them. The CDR3 is made up of 16 amino acids. Germline V gives CDR1 SGHRS, CDR2 YFSETQ. This CDR3 is CASSFRASANTGELFF. The CDR3 bases are TGCGCCAGCAGCTTTAGGGCAAGCGCGAACACCGGGGAGCTGTTTTTT. Complete variable domain (other parts from reference TRBV5-1 and TRBJ2-2): KAGVTQTPRYLIKTRGQQVTLSCSPISGHRSVSWYQQTPGQGLQFLFEYFSETQRNKGNFPGRFSGRQFSNSRSEMNVSTLELGDSALYLCASSFRASANTGELFFGEGSRLTVL.

CDR3 DNA sequence: TGTGCCAGCAGTTACCGGTTCTCAACTAATGAAAAACTGTTTTTT. Encoded protein: CASSYRFSTNEKLFF. The chain has TRBV6-6 and TRBJ1-4; no reliable D call. The V end lost 2 bases, the J end lost 0 bases, and 7 bases lay between the germline ends. This CDR3 has 15 residues. Germline CDR1 and CDR2: MNHNY and SVGAGI (reference sequence).

This sequence joins TRBV4-2 and TRBJ2-7; the match to TRBD2 covers 7 bases. Trimming took 1 base from V and 5 from J; bases not matched to a gene: 5. The CDR3 runs 14 residues. In germline, CDR1 is LGHNA, CDR2 YNFKEQ. Here the CDR3 reads CASSQGGGPDEQYF. DNA for the CDR3: TGTGCCAGCAGCCAAGGGGGGGGTCCGGACGAGCAGTACTTC.

The chain is built from TRBV2 and TRBJ1-2; 8 bases are a match to TRBD1. This CDR3 has 15 residues. J was trimmed by 4 bases and V by 6 bases; bases with no gene match: 10. The germline gives CDR1 SNHLY, CDR2 FYNNEI. CDR3 sequence (DNA): TGTGCCAGCAGCGGACAGGGTGGTTCGGGCTATGGCTACACCTTC. This gives the protein CASSGQGGSGYGYTF.

The V gene is TRBV4-2, the J gene TRBJ1-4; D gene uncertain. The CDR3 runs to 15 residues. Between the trimmed V and J ends, which lost 3 bases and 10 bases, there was a span of 18 bases. CDR1 and CDR2 (germline): LGHNA, YNFKEQ. CDR3 nucleotides: TGTGCCAGCAGCCAGGCCCTTGGGGTGATCGGAAAACTGTTTTTT. Amino acids: CASSQALGVIGKLFF.

The chain uses TRBV7-8 and TRBJ1-1; weak D call: TRBD1 (5 bases). V gave up 2 bases and J gave up 4 bases, with 11 bases separating them. This CDR3 spans 14 amino acids. CDR1 and CDR2 from the germline V gene are SGHVS and FQNEAQ. CDR3 protein: CASSLFRQITEAFF. Here the CDR3 DNA reads TGTGCCAGCAGCTTATTTCGACAGATCACTGAAGCTTTCTTT.

The V and J genes are TRBV10-3 and TRBJ1-1; D possibly corresponds to TRBD1 (5 bases). This CDR3 has 13 residues. Trimming shortened V by 10 bases and J by 1 base, and 13 bases separated the two germline ends. The germline CDR1 and CDR2 sequences are ENHRY and SYGVKD. The CDR3 sequence: CATSFQGNTEAFF. In DNA, the CDR3 is TGTGCCACCTCTTTTCAGGGGAACACTGAAGCTTTCTTT.

The gene calls are TRBV4-3 and TRBJ2-1, with D hard to call. The CDR3 consists of 15 residues. V lost 6 bases to trimming and J lost 0 bases, with 12 bases between them. Looked up from germline, CDR1 is LGHNA and CDR2 is YSLEER. CDR3 residues: CASRSALSSYNEQFF. The DNA of the CDR3 is TGCGCCAGCAGATCGGCCCTTAGCTCCTACAATGAGCAGTTCTTC.

The J gene is TRBJ2-1, the V gene TRBV7-9, with a possible D match to TRBD2 (6 bases). The germline V gene encodes CDR1 SEHNR and CDR2 FQNEAQ (reference sequence). This CDR3 is 14 amino acids long. V gave up 5 bases and J gave up 4 bases, with 12 bases separating them. CDR3 nucleotide sequence: TGTGCCAGCAGCACTACCGGGACTTACAATGAGCAGTTCTTC. This codes for CASSTTGTYNEQFF.

The rearrangement links TRBV7-3 to TRBJ1-4; 10 nucleotides agree with TRBD1. CDR3 length: 14 amino acids. Germline V gene data show CDR1 as SGHTA and CDR2 as FQGTGA. V was pared by 6 bases and J by 5 bases, with 3 bases of the junction left unmatched. In DNA, the CDR3 is TGTGCCAGCAGTTCGACAGGGGGCAATGAAAAACTGTTTTTT. This gives the protein CASSSTGGNEKLFF.

The rearrangement links TRBV28 to TRBJ2-7, with 7 bases identical to TRBD1. This CDR3 has 16 residues. The germline gives CDR1 MDHEN, CDR2 SYDVKM. J was trimmed by 4 bases and V by 5 bases; bases with no gene match: 14. In DNA form, the CDR3 reads TGTGCCAGCAGTAAAACCGGGACAGAAGGAGGTTACGAGCAGTACTTC. This codes for CASSKTGTEGGYEQYF.

The genes are TRBV7-2 and TRBJ2-2; TRBD2 matches at 9 bases. Trimming took 2 bases from V and 6 from J; bases not matched to a gene: 7. Germline CDR1 and CDR2: SGHTA and FQGNSA. This CDR3 region has 16 residues. CDR3: CASSLFASSGAGELFF. The CDR3 region has the DNA TGTGCCAGCAGCTTATTCGCCTCTAGCGGGGCCGGGGAGCTGTTTTTT.